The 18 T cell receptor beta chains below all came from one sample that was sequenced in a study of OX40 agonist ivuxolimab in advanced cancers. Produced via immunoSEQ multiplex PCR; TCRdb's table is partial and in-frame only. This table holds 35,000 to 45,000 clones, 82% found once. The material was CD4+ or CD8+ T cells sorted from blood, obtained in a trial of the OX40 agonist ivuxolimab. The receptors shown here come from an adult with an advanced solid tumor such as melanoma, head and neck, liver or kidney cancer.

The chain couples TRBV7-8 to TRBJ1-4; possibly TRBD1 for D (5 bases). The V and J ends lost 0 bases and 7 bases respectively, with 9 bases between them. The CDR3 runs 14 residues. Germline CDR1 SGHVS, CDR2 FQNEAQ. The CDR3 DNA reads TGTGCCAGCAGCTTAGCGGGGGGGACTGAAAAACTGTTTTTT. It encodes CASSLAGGTEKLFF.

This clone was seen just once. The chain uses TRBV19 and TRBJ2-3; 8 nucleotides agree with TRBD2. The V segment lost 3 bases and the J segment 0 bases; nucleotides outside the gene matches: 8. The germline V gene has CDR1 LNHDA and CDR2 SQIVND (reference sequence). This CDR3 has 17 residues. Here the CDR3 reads CASSILKAGDSTDTQYF. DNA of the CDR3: TGTGCCAGTAGTATTCTTAAAGCGGGGGATAGCACAGATACGCAGTATTTT.

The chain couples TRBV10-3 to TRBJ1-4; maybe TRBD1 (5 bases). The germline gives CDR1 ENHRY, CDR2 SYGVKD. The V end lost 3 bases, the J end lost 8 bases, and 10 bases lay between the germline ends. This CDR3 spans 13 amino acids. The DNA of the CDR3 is TGTGCCATCAGTGACAGGGTTTACGAAAAACTGTTTTTT. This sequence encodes CAISDRVYEKLFF.

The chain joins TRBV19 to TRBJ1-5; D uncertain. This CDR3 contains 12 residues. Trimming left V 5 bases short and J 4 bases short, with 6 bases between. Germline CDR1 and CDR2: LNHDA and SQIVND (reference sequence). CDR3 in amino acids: CASSPSNQPQHF. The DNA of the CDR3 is TGTGCCAGTAGTCCCAGTAATCAGCCCCAGCATTTT. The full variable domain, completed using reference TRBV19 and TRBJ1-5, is DGGITQSPKYLFRKEGQNVTLSCEQNLNHDAMYWYRQDPGQGLRLIYYSQIVNDFQKGDIAEGYSVSREKKESFPLTVTSAQKNPTAFYLCASSPSNQPQHFGDGTRLSIL.

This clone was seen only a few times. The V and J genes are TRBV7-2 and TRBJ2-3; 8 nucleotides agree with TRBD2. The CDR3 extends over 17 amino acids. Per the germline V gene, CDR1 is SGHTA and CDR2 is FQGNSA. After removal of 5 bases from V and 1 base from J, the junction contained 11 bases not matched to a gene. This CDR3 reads CASSRAVTSDGTDTQYF. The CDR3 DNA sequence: TGTGCCAGCAGCCGAGCGGTGACTAGCGATGGCACAGATACGCAGTATTTT.

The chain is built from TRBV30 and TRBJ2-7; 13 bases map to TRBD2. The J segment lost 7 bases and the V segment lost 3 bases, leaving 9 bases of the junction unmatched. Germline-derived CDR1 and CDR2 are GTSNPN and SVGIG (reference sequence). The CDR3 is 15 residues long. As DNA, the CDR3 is TGTGCCTGGAGGACAGGACTAGCGGGAGTGGAAGAGCAGTACTTC. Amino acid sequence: CAWRTGLAGVEEQYF. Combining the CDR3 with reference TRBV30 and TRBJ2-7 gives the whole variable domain SQTIHQWPATLVQPVGSPLSLECTVEGTSNPNLYWYRQAAGRGLQLLFYSVGIGQISSEVPQNLSASRPQDRQFILSSKKLLLSDSGFYLCAWRTGLAGVEEQYFGPGTRLTVT.

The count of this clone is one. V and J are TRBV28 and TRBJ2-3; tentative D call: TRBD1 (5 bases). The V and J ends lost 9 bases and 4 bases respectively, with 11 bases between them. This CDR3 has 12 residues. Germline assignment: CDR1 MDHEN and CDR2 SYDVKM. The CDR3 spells CASQAGPDTQYF. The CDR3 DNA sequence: TGTGCCAGTCAGGCAGGGCCAGATACGCAGTATTTT.

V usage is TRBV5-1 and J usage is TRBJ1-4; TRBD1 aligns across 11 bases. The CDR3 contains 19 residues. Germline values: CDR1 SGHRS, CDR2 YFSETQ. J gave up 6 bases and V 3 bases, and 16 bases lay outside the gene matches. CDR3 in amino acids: CASSSGTGGSLSWYEKLFF. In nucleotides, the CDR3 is TGCGCCAGCAGCTCCGGGACAGGGGGAAGTTTGTCTTGGTATGAAAAACTGTTTTTT. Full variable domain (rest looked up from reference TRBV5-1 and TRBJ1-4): KAGVTQTPRYLIKTRGQQVTLSCSPISGHRSVSWYQQTPGQGLQFLFEYFSETQRNKGNFPGRFSGRQFSNSRSEMNVSTLELGDSALYLCASSSGTGGSLSWYEKLFFGSGTQLSVL.

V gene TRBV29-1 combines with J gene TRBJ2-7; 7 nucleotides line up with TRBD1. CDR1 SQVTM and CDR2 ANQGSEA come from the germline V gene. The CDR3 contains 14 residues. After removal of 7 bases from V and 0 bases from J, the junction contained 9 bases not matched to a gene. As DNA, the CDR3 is TGCAGCGCCAGACAGGGATCGAGCTCCTACGAGCAGTACTTC. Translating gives CSARQGSSSYEQYF.

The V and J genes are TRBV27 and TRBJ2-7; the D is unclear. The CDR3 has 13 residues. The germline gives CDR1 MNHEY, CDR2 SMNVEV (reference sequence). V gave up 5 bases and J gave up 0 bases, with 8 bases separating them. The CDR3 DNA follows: TGTGCCAGCAGTCTCAGCTACTCCTACGAGCAGTACTTC. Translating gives CASSLSYSYEQYF.

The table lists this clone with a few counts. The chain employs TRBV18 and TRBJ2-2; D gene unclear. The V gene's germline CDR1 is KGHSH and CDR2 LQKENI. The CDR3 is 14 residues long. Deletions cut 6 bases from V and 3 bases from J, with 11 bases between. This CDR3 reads CASSPPVHTGELFF. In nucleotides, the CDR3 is TGTGCCAGCTCCCCCCCGGTTCACACCGGGGAGCTGTTTTTT.

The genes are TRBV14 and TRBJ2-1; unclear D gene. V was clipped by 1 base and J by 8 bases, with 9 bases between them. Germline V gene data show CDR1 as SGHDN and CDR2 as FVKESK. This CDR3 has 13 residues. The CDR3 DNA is TGTGCCAGCAGCCAAGCGCTATTTGATGAGCAGTTCTTC. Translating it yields CASSQALFDEQFF.

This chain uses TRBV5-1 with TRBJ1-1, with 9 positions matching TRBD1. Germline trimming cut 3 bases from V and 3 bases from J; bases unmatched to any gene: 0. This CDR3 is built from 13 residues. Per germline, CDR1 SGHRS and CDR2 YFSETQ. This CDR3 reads CASSWTGDTEAFF. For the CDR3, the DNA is TGCGCCAGCAGCTGGACAGGGGACACTGAAGCTTTCTTT.

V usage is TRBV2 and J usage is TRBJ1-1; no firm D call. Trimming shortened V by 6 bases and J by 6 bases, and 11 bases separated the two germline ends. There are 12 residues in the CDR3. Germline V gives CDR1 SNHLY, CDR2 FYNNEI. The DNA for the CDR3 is TGTGCCAGCAGCCCGCGCTACCCTGAAGCTTTCTTT. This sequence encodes CASSPRYPEAFF.

CDR3 amino acids: CASSLVVGSYNEQFF. In nucleotides, the CDR3 is TGTGCCAGCAGCTTAGTGGTAGGATCCTACAATGAGCAGTTCTTC. V is TRBV7-3 and J is TRBJ2-1; D remains unclear. Trimming stripped 2 bases from V and 1 base from J, with 9 bases between. The CDR3 contains 15 residues. CDR1 and CDR2 (germline): SGHTA, FQGTGA.

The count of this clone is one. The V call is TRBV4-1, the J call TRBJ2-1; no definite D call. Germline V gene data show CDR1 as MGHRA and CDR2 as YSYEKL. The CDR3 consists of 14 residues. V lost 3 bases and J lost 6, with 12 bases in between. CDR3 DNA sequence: TGCGCCAGCAGCCACGCCAGAAGTGGCAATGAGCAGTTCTTC. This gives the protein CASSHARSGNEQFF.

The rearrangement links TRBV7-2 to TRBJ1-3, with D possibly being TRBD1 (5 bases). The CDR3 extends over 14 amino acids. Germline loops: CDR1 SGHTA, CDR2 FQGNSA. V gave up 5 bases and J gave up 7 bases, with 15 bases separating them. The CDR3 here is CASSPDIGVNTIYF. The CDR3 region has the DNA TGTGCCAGCAGCCCGGACATTGGGGTTAACACCATATATTTT.

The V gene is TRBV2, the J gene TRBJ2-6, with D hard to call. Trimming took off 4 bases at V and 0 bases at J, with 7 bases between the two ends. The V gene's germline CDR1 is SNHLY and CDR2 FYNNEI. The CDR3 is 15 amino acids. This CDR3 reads CASSGHHSGANVLTF. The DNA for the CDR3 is TGTGCCAGCAGTGGTCACCACTCTGGGGCCAACGTCCTGACTTTC.